This T cell receptor beta chain derives from a study of immune evolution from preneoplasia to lung adenocarcinoma. Study context: HLA loss of heterozygosity: roughly 6.4% AIS, about 15% MIA, around 35% ADC, none AAH.

This CDR3 is 11 amino acids long. The germline V gene encodes CDR1 ENHRY and CDR2 SYGVKD. V lost 6 bases, J lost 2 bases, and 5 bases lay in between. In its sample, this clone was seen a few times. The antigen remains unidentified. Each case's diagnosis was confirmed by two pathologists on H&E. Measured with immunoSEQ multiplex PCR; TCRdb has only the in-frame clones, and not every one. Found here are 4,300 or so clones, roughly 80% of them singletons; the top ten hold 8% to 8.5%. Whole-study findings and limits: Clonality was highest in normal lung, lower in later-stage lesions apparently. Normal lung had the highest top T cell clone frequencies.

The sequence derives from a person aged 55-80 years with lung adenocarcinoma. Sequencing was done on a sample of FFPE lung adenocarcinoma in situ tissue. The chain combines TRBV10-3 with TRBJ2-7, with D unclear. In DNA form, the CDR3 reads TGTGCCATCAGGCAAACCTACGAGCAGTACTTC. It codes for CAIRQTYEQYF.